Each of the 19 T cell receptor beta chains below was sequenced from the same sample in a study of cytomegalovirus exposure and HLA in healthy donors. The data were produced by immunoSEQ multiplex PCR, yet TCRdb's version contains in-frame clones alone and is incomplete. The table records over 120,000 clones, about 91% of them present only once. Sequenced sample: PBMCs. The receptor source for this set is a man between 18 and 29 years old in good health and CMV-seropositive.

The V gene is TRBV5-1, the J gene TRBJ2-1; 12 bases fit TRBD2. V trimming: 7 bases; J trimming: 6 bases; junction bases outside the gene matches: 11. CDR1 is SGHRS, CDR2 YFSETQ, per germline. This CDR3 region has 16 residues. The CDR3 nucleotides read TGCGCCAGCGGAACTAGCGGGGGGACCCTTGGCAATGAGCAGTTCTTC. Its protein is CASGTSGGTLGNEQFF.

The chain is built from TRBV9 and TRBJ2-1; D unresolved. Between the trimmed V and J ends, which lost 0 bases and 8 bases, there was a span of 9 bases. The CDR3 is 13 amino acids. Germline loops: CDR1 SGDLS, CDR2 YYNGEE. The chain's CDR3 is CASSVGSLDEQFF. The CDR3 DNA reads as TGTGCCAGCAGCGTAGGGTCTTTAGATGAGCAGTTCTTC.

This chain links TRBV4-1 with TRBJ1-4; unclear D gene. This CDR3 spans 15 amino acids. V shed 4 bases and J shed 5 bases, with 14 bases lying between them. The germline CDR1 and CDR2 sequences are MGHRA and YSYEKL. The CDR3 coding sequence is TGCGCCAGCAGCCCCGAGCGAATCGAGAATGAAAAACTGTTTTTT. This gives the protein CASSPERIENEKLFF.

The rearrangement links TRBV2 to TRBJ2-7, with TRBD1 identical over 10 bases. J gave up 2 bases and V 6 bases, and 4 bases lay outside the gene matches. CDR1 is SNHLY, CDR2 FYNNEI, per germline. The CDR3 is 14 residues long. The CDR3, as DNA: TGTGCCAGCAGGAGGACAGGGGGGGCCTACGAGCAGTACTTC. It translates to CASRRTGGAYEQYF.

This rearrangement joins TRBV5-1 to TRBJ2-3, with D possibly TRBD2 on 6 matching bases. The germline V gene encodes CDR1 SGHRS and CDR2 YFSETQ. This CDR3 is built from 13 residues. Trimming left V 3 bases short and J 5 bases short, with 10 bases between. Here the CDR3 reads CASSSLGGDTQYF. The CDR3 nucleotides are TGCGCCAGCAGCTCACTGGGGGGAGATACGCAGTATTTT.

The rearrangement links TRBV7-2 to TRBJ1-3; maybe TRBD1 (5 bases). Germline V gene sequence: CDR1 SGHTA, CDR2 FQGNSA. The CDR3 loop spans 14 amino acids. Trimming pared 5 bases from V and 0 bases from J, leaving 8 bases between. Here the CDR3 DNA reads TGTGCCAGCAGCCGGGGGTTCTCTGGAAACACCATATATTTT. Residues: CASSRGFSGNTIYF.

The rearrangement joins TRBV30 to TRBJ1-5; TRBD1 might be the D (6 bases). CDR3 size: 14 residues. Trimming took 0 bases from V and 5 from J, leaving 11 bases between them. Germline CDR1 GTSNPN, CDR2 SVGIG (reference sequence). In DNA form, the CDR3 reads TGTGCCTGGAGTGTGGGAACAGGGCATCAGCCCCAGCATTTT. Protein product: CAWSVGTGHQPQHF.

A single count supports this clone. The chain's CDR3 is CASSLGGEVNQPQHF. CDR3 bases: TGTGCCAGCAGCTTAGGGGGGGAGGTGAATCAGCCCCAGCATTTT. The chain joins TRBV7-9 to TRBJ1-5; D may be TRBD1 (5 bases). The V end lost 1 base, the J end lost 4 bases, and 11 bases lay between the germline ends. The CDR3 loop spans 15 amino acids. Germline loops: CDR1 SEHNR, CDR2 FQNEAQ (reference sequence). The full variable domain, in which reference TRBV7-9 and TRBJ1-5 provide the parts outside the CDR3, is DTGVSQNPRHKITKRGQNVTFRCDPISEHNRLYWYRQTLGQGPEFLTYFQNEAQLEKSRLLSDRFSAERPKGSFSTLEIQRTEQGDSAMYLCASSLGGEVNQPQHFGDGTRLSIL.

This clone was counted a few times. This chain uses TRBV18 with TRBJ2-7; the match to TRBD1 covers 9 bases. Looked up from germline, CDR1 is KGHSH and CDR2 is LQKENI. CDR3 length equals 13 residues. The V and J ends lost 4 bases and 12 bases, in that order; junction bases with no gene match: 10. The DNA of the CDR3 is TGTGCCAGCTCACAGGACAGGGGTGGTTTCGGGTACTTC. Translated: CASSQDRGGFGYF.

This clone has more than one count but fewer than ten. This chain joins TRBV28 and TRBJ2-5, with TRBD1 as a possible D gene (6 bases). Between the trimmed V and J ends, which lost 4 bases and 5 bases, there was a span of 14 bases. The CDR3 covers 14 residues. The V gene's germline CDR1 is MDHEN and CDR2 SYDVKM. The CDR3 protein is CASSSRTVHETQYF. DNA of the CDR3: TGTGCCAGCAGTTCACGGACAGTTCATGAGACCCAGTACTTC.

This clone was seen once. This sequence joins TRBV5-4 and TRBJ2-1, with TRBD1 matching 7 bases. This CDR3 region has 15 residues. With 1 base clipped from V and 4 bases from J, the junction kept 5 bases outside the gene matches. Germline V lookup: CDR1 SGHNT, CDR2 YYREEE (reference sequence). CDR3 sequence: CASSLMGTAYNEQFF. The CDR3 DNA follows: TGTGCCAGCAGCTTGATGGGGACAGCTTACAATGAGCAGTTCTTC.

This clone was recorded once. The chain recombines TRBV5-6 with TRBJ1-1; D remains unclear. From germline, CDR1 is SGHDT and CDR2 YYEEEE. CDR3 length: 13 residues. Trimming left V 6 bases short and J 4 bases short, with 13 bases between. The CDR3 sequence: CASTPGGGTEAFF. The DNA for the CDR3 is TGTGCCAGCACCCCGGGTGGCGGCACTGAAGCTTTCTTT.

The rearrangement joins TRBV9 to TRBJ2-5, with 11 nucleotides matching TRBD1. The ends lost 3 bases at V and 2 bases at J; junction bases unmatched: 9. Germline values: CDR1 SGDLS, CDR2 YYNGEE. This CDR3 has 17 amino acids. CDR3 sequence (DNA): TGTGCCAGCAGCGCCGACCCCGGGACAGGGGGTCAAGAGACCCAGTACTTC. It yields the protein CASSADPGTGGQETQYF. Full variable domain (missing parts from reference TRBV9 and TRBJ2-5): DSGVTQTPKHLITATGQRVTLRCSPRSGDLSVYWYQQSLDQGLQFLIQYYNGEERAKGNILERFSAQQFPDLHSELNLSSLELGDSALYFCASSADPGTGGQETQYFGPGTRLLVL.

J is TRBJ1-1 and V is TRBV6-1; 11 bases fit TRBD1. CDR3 length equals 19 residues. V shed 4 bases, J shed 1 base, and the junction held 14 bases outside the gene matches. Looked up from germline, CDR1 is MNHNS and CDR2 is SASEGT. The CDR3 DNA sequence: TGTGCCAGCAGTGGTTCGTGGGGGGGACAGGGGGTTAGGAACACTGAAGCTTTCTTT. Residues: CASSGSWGGQGVRNTEAFF.

The rearrangement links TRBV6-5 to TRBJ2-1; 12 bases are a match to TRBD2. This CDR3 comprises 14 residues. The V segment lost 6 bases and the J segment 9 bases; nucleotides outside the gene matches: 6. The germline gives CDR1 MNHEY, CDR2 SVGAGI. CDR3 DNA: TGTGCCAGCAGACGACTAGCGGGGGAGGTTGAGCAGTTCTTC. This translates into CASRRLAGEVEQFF.

The chain couples TRBV19 to TRBJ1-5; D gene unclear. The CDR3 totals 13 residues. The V and J ends lost 4 bases and 3 bases respectively, with 7 bases between them. Germline CDR1 and CDR2: LNHDA and SQIVND (reference sequence). CDR3 residues: CASSRRDNQPQHF. Written as DNA, the CDR3 is TGTGCCAGTAGTAGGCGGGACAATCAGCCCCAGCATTTT.

V and J are TRBV5-1 and TRBJ2-5; TRBD1 aligns across 8 bases. The V gene end was trimmed by 0 bases and the J gene end by 7 bases; junction bases not matched to a gene: 8. The CDR3 extends over 15 amino acids. Looked up from germline, CDR1 is SGHRS and CDR2 is YFSETQ. The CDR3 region is CASSLAGTGRMTQYF. The CDR3 DNA sequence: TGCGCCAGCAGCTTGGCCGGGACAGGAAGGATGACCCAGTACTTC.

The genes are TRBV9 and TRBJ1-2; weak D call: TRBD1 (5 bases). V was cut by 4 bases and J by 2 bases, with 12 bases left in between. Germline V gene sequence: CDR1 SGDLS, CDR2 YYNGEE. There are 14 residues in the CDR3. This CDR3 is CASSRDRSNYGYTF. The CDR3 bases are TGTGCCAGCAGCAGAGACAGATCGAACTATGGCTACACCTTC.

J is TRBJ1-3 and V is TRBV21-1; the table's TRBD1 call for D was not verified on the DNA. TRBV21-1 is an annotated pseudogene. This CDR3 region has 16 residues. In DNA form, the CDR3 reads TGTGCCAGCAGCATCCGCAGGGGGCCCTCTGGAAACACCATATATTTT. Amino acids: CASSIRRGPSGNTIYF.